This T cell receptor beta chain comes out of a study of blood T cell repertoires in COVID-19. V gave up 5 bases and J gave up 1 base, with 11 bases separating them. Germline CDR1 MNHNY, CDR2 SVGAGI (reference sequence). The CDR3 has 14 residues. In the original analysis: Reference gene primer amplification in the assay estimated nucleated cell counts. Sequenced by immunoSEQ multiplex PCR; TCRdb stores in-frame clones only, minus some. V and J calls and clone size are those listed in that table; D and trimming were worked out from the DNA. The data show roughly 150,000 clones, 82% seen once. The receptor comes from a woman of 80 years or more with acute or convalescent COVID-19. The sequenced sample was peripheral blood. The rearrangement links TRBV6-6 to TRBJ1-1; D unresolved. The CDR3 bases are TGTGCCAGCAGTCCTGGTGCGGCGAACACTGAAGCTTTCTTT. It codes for CASSPGAANTEAFF.